Listed here are 15 T cell receptor beta chains from one sample, sequenced in a study of low-dose radiotherapy and immunotherapy resistance in tumors. Time point specified: after trial treatment. Treatment of the sample: LDRT plus nivolumab, ipilimumab, low-dose cyclophosphamide and aspirin (RACIN trial). cDNA synthesis used a TRAV/TRBV-specific primer set for both chains. TCRs underwent approximately 20 PCR cycles of amplification with a constant-region primer and V-primer adapter. MiXCR was run by TCRdb on the reads, yielding one entry per CDR3 protein. This table holds tens of thousands of distinct CDR3 sequences, 20% to 25% found once. Source: PBMCs, taken after low-dose radiotherapy plus immunotherapy. The origin of the receptors is a female donor with ovarian cancer.

In its sample, this clonotype was seen many times. The V and J genes are TRBV6-2 or TRBV6-3 and TRBJ1-6, with D maybe TRBD1 (5 bases). The CDR3 runs 11 residues. The germline gives CDR1 MNHEY, CDR2 SVGEGT. V was cut by 5 bases and J by 15 bases, with 11 bases left in between. The CDR3 DNA follows: TGTGCCAGCAGTGAAGTGGGGGACCTCCACTTT. This codes for CASSEVGDLHF.

This clonotype was observed at least ten times. The chain carries TRBV18 and TRBJ2-5; perhaps TRBD1 as D (6 bases). Germline CDR1 KGHSH, CDR2 LQKENI. The CDR3 is 15 residues long. The V gene lost 3 bases and the J gene lost 3 bases, with 14 bases spanning the gap. CDR3 sequence (DNA): TGTGCCAGCTCACCCAGAATGAACAGGGAAGAGACCCAGTACTTC. This gives the protein CASSPRMNREETQYF.

This clonotype occurred many times. The rearrangement links TRBV18 to TRBJ2-1, with TRBD2 identical over 8 bases. The germline gives CDR1 KGHSH, CDR2 LQKENI. There are 17 residues in the CDR3. Losses at the gene ends were 3 bases for V and 8 bases for J; bases not matched to a gene: 15. CDR3 DNA: TGTGCCAGCTCACCCCTACGGGGGAGCGGGAGTAGGGATGAGCAGTTCTTC. This sequence encodes CASSPLRGSGSRDEQFF. Full variable domain (outside the CDR3, taken from reference TRBV18 and TRBJ2-1): NAGVMQNPRHLVRRRGQEARLRCSPMKGHSHVYWYRQLPEEGLKFMVYLQKENIIDESGMPKERFSAEFPKEGPSILRIQQVVRGDSAAYFCASSPLRGSGSRDEQFFGPGTRLTVL.

This clonotype was counted ten times or more. The chain has TRBV18 and TRBJ2-3; D remains unclear. The V end lost 0 bases, the J end lost 2 bases, and 6 bases lay between the germline ends. CDR3 length equals 14 residues. In germline, CDR1 is KGHSH, CDR2 LQKENI. CDR3 loop: CASSPPSFTDTQYF. CDR3 bases: TGTGCCAGCTCACCACCATCCTTCACAGATACGCAGTATTTT.

This clonotype was observed many times. The gene calls are TRBV28 and TRBJ1-1, with D maybe TRBD1 (5 bases). The germline V gene has CDR1 MDHEN and CDR2 SYDVKM. The ends were cut back, 2 bases at V and 4 bases at J, with 11 bases in the middle. This CDR3 region has 14 residues. The CDR3 loop reads CASSLLRGSTEAFF. The DNA of the CDR3 is TGTGCCAGCAGTTTACTACGGGGGAGCACTGAAGCTTTCTTT.

In its sample, this clonotype was seen many times. The rearrangement uses TRBV6-2 or TRBV6-3 and TRBJ2-7; maybe TRBD1 (6 bases). This CDR3 contains 12 residues. The germline V gene has CDR1 MNHEY and CDR2 SVGEGT. With 6 bases removed from V and 7 bases from J, the gap between germline ends came to 13 bases. The CDR3 DNA reads as TGTGCCAGCAGGCCACAGGGTAAAGAGCAGTACTTC. It specifies CASRPQGKEQYF.

This sequence joins TRBV9 and TRBJ2-1, with 8 bases aligning to TRBD2. The CDR3 is made up of 18 amino acids. After removal of 3 bases from V and 4 bases from J, the junction contained 15 bases not matched to a gene. Germline lookup yields CDR1 SGDLS and CDR2 YYNGEE. This CDR3 reads CASSARGSREGRYNEQFF. The CDR3 coding sequence is TGTGCCAGCAGCGCCCGGGGGTCTCGGGAGGGCCGGTACAATGAGCAGTTCTTC.

The V call is TRBV12-3 or TRBV12-4, the J call TRBJ1-5; D is unresolved. V was pared by 6 bases and J by 1 base, with 10 bases between. The CDR3 consists of 14 residues. CDR3 bases: TGTGCCAGCAGAGGCTCTCGAAGCAATCAGCCCCAGCATTTT. Protein sequence: CASRGSRSNQPQHF.

This clonotype occurred many times. This chain uses TRBV12-3 or TRBV12-4 with TRBJ2-5; 12 bases are shared with TRBD1. This CDR3 contains 14 residues. With V trimmed by 6 bases and J by 5 bases, 4 bases remained unmatched. The CDR3: CASSGGTGGETQYF. The CDR3 region has the DNA TGTGCCAGCAGCGGCGGGACAGGGGGCGAGACCCAGTACTTC.

Ten or more counts support this clonotype. The rearrangement uses TRBV10-3 and TRBJ2-1; D gene unclear. The CDR3 runs 12 residues. V lost 4 bases and J 7 bases, leaving 8 bases between the germline ends. Germline V CDR1 and CDR2: ENHRY, SYGVKD. The CDR3 region has the DNA TGTGCCATCAGTGGTCCCACGAATGAGCAGTTCTTC. Translating it yields CAISGPTNEQFF.

About this clonotype itself: A far larger clone differs by one base, so this is likely a read error. This chain connects TRBV13 to TRBJ1-2, with TRBD1 matching over 7 bases. CDR3 length: 14 residues. Losses at the gene ends were 8 bases for V and 7 bases for J; bases not matched to a gene: 13. The germline V gene has CDR1 PRHDT and CDR2 FYEKMQ (reference sequence). CDR3 amino acids: CASGTGQRSSGYTF. Written as DNA, the CDR3 is TGTGCCAGCGGCACGGGACAGCGTTCGAGTGGCTACACCTTC. The full variable domain, with the rest looked up from reference TRBV13 and TRBJ1-2, is AAGVIQSPRHLIKEKRETATLKCYPIPRHDTVYWYQQGPGQDPQFLISFYEKMQSDKGSIPDRFSAQQFSDYHSELNMSSLELGDSALYFCASGTGQRSSGYTFGSGTRLTVV.

The rearrangement uses TRBV5-1 and TRBJ2-2, with a weak D call TRBD2 (6 bases). The CDR3 contains 16 residues. The V end was cut by 6 bases, the J end by 4 bases, with 19 bases between. Germline V gene lookup returns CDR1 SGHRS and CDR2 YFSETQ. CDR3 sequence: CASNLLGGDGTGELFF. The CDR3 DNA is TGCGCCAGCAACCTATTGGGGGGAGATGGCACCGGGGAGCTGTTTTTT.

A note on this clonotype: The junction shows a germline mismatch at one end, possibly a read error. The rearrangement joins TRBV24-1 to TRBJ2-3; TRBD2 agrees at 7 bases. The CDR3 spans 15 residues. CDR1 and CDR2 from the germline V gene are KGHDR and SFDVKD. The CDR3 DNA reads TGTGCCACCCGTGAAGGTAGCGGGAGCACAGATACGCAGTATTTT. It is translated as CATREGSGSTDTQYF.

This clonotype came up many times. The V and J genes are TRBV29-1 and TRBJ1-3; TRBD1 aligns across 7 bases. CDR3 length: 14 residues. J lost 0 bases, V lost 7 bases, and 6 bases had no gene match. Looked up from germline, CDR1 is SQVTM and CDR2 is ANQGSEA. The CDR3 protein is CSATRTGSGNTIYF. The CDR3, as DNA: TGCAGCGCGACCCGGACAGGCTCTGGAAACACCATATATTTT. Complete variable domain (other parts from reference TRBV29-1 and TRBJ1-3): SAVISQKPSRDICQRGTSLTIQCQVDSQVTMMFWYRQQPGQSLTLIATANQGSEATYESGFVIDKFPISRPNLTFSTLTVSNMSPEDSSIYLCSATRTGSGNTIYFGEGSWLTVV.

This clonotype was counted once. The chain carries TRBV2 and TRBJ2-1; D might be TRBD1 (6 bases). The germline gives CDR1 SNHLY, CDR2 FYNNEI. V was pared by 2 bases and J by 5 bases, with 10 bases between. This CDR3 is built from 14 residues. The CDR3 sequence: CASSEIRGDNEQFF. CDR3 nucleotides: TGTGCCAGCAGTGAAATCAGGGGCGACAATGAGCAGTTCTTC. The entire variable domain, with the rest obtained from reference TRBV2 and TRBJ2-1, is as follows: EPEVTQTPSHQVTQMGQEVILRCVPISNHLYFYWYRQILGQKVEFLVSFYNNEISEKSEIFDDQFSVERPDGSNFTLKIRSTKLEDSAMYFCASSEIRGDNEQFFGPGTRLTVL.